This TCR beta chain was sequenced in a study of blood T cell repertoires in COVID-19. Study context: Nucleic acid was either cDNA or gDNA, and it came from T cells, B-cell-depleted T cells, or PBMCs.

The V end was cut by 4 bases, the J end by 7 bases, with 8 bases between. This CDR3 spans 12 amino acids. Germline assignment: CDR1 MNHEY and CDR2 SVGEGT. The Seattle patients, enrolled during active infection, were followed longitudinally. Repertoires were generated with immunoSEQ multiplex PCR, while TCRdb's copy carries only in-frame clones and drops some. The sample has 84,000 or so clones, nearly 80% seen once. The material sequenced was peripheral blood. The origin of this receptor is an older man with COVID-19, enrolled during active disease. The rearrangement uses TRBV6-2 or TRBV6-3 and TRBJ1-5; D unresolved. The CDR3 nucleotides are TGTGCCAGCAGTTCCCTCTACCAGCCCCAGCATTTT. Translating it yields CASSSLYQPQHF.